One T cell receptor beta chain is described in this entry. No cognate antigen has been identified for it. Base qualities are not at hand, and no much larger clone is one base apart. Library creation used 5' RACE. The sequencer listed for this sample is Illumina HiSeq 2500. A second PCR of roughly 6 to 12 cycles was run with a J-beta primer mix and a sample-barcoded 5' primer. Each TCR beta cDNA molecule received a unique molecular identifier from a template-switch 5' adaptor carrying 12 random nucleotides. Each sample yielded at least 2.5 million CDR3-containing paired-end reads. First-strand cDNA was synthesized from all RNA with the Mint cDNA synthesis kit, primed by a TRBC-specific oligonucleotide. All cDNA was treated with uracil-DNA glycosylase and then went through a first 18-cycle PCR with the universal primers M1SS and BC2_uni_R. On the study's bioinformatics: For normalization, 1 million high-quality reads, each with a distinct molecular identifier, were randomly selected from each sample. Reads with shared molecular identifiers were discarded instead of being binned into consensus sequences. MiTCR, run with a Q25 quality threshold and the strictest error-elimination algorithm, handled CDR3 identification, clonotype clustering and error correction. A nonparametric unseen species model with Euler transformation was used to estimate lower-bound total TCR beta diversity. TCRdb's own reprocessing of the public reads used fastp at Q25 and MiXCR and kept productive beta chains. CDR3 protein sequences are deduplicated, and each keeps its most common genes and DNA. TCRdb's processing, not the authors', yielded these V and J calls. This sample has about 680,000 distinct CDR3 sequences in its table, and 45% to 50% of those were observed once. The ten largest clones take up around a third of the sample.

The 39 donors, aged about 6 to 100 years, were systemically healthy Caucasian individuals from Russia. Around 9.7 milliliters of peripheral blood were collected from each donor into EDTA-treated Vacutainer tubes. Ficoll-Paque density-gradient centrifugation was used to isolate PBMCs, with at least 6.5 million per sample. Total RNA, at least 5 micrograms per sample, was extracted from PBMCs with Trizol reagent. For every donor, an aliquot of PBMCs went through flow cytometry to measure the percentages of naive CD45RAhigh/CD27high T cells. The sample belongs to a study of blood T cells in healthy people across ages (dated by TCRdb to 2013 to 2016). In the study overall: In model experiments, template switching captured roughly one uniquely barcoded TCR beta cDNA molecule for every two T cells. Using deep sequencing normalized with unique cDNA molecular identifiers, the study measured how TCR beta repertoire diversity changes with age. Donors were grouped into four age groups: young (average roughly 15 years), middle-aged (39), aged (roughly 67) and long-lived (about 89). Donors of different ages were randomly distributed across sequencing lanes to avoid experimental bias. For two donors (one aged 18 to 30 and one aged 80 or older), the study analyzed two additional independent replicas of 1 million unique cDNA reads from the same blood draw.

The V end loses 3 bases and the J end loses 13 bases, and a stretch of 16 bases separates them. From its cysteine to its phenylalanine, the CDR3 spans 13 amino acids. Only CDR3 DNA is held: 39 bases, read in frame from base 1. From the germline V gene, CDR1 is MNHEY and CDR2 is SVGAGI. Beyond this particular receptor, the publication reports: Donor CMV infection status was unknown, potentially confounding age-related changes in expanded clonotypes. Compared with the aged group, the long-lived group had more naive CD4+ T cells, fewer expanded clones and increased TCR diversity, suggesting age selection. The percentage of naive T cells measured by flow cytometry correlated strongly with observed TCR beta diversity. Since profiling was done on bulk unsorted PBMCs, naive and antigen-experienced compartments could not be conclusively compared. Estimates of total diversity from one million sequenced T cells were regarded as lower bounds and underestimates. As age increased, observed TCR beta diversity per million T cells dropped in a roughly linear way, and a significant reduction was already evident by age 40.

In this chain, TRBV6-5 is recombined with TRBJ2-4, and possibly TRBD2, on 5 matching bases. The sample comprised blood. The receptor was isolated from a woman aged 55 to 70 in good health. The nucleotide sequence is TGTGCCAGCAGTTATGAGGGATCCTCCCAGCAGTACTTC. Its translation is CASSYEGSSQQYF.